This T cell receptor (beta chain) was identified during a study of shared clonotypes between healthy human individuals. Running of the assay took place at deep level. TCRdb keeps only in-frame clones here, not all; method: immunoSEQ multiplex PCR. The sample has over 1.5 million clones; roughly 98% are singletons. General study results and limits: Generally, naive subsets came out with larger estimated richness than memory subsets. Non-shared clonotypes were found to have lower generation probabilities than the clonotypes that were shared by all four of the sorted-subset donors.

J was trimmed by 5 bases and V by 1 base; bases with no gene match: 7. CDR3 size: 16 residues. Germline CDR1 MGHDK, CDR2 SYGVNS. A word on this clone: Antigen unknown.

V usage is TRBV25-1 and J usage is TRBJ1-1; the match to TRBD1 covers 10 bases. The sample was naive CD4+ T cells sorted from blood. Subset noted: CD45RA+ positively selected. The sequence was obtained from a man aged 30 to 45 in good health. The CDR3 region is CASSELGQGERTEAFF. CDR3 DNA: TGTGCCAGCAGTGAATTAGGACAGGGGGAAAGGACTGAAGCTTTCTTT.